This TCR beta chain was documented in a study of identical twins. General observations from the study: Cord blood beta clonotypes that were abundant carried fewer insertions, and memory repertoires showed no such trend. Partial confounding of zero-insertion analyses by invariant MAIT and iNKT cells was possible.

Template switching added a universal primer binding site, and final cDNA carried unique molecular identifiers. TCRdb processed the 5' RACE reads anew with MiXCR; each CDR3 protein has one entry. The table has 690,000 or so distinct CDR3 sequences, 8.5% to 9.5% seen once. In its sample, this clonotype was seen once. The antigen is undetermined. This sample also appeared in a second study, on yellow fever vaccine responses in identical twins.

This TCR derives from a woman younger than 30 in good health. The sequenced sample consisted of PBMCs.

CDR3 nucleotides: TGTGCCAGCAGTTATACAGGGATCGACACTGAAGCTTTCTTT. Amino acids: CASSYTGIDTEAFF. The chain links TRBV6-5 to TRBJ1-1, with D possibly matching TRBD1 (6 bases). CDR1 MNHEY and CDR2 SVGAGI come from the germline V gene. This CDR3 has 14 residues. V was shortened by 3 bases and J by 3 bases, with 11 bases between the two germline ends.